This is a list of T cell receptor beta chains from one sample in a study of T-cell memory formation after mild COVID-19. TCRdb reanalysed the 5' RACE reads using MiXCR and keeps one entry per CDR3 protein. This repertoire shows 300,000 to 350,000 distinct CDR3 sequences, over 10% found once; its top ten account for about 22%. Specimen: PBMCs or a T cell subset sorted from them (not recorded which). These receptors originate from a man younger than 35 who had mild COVID-19 (a few samples of this study predate the infection). Cell type and time point are not known. CDR3s leave out the opening cysteine and the closing phenylalanine or tryptophan. A D gene is named only where the DNA matches it firmly.

j_call: TRBJ1-5
d_call: TRBD1
v_call: TRBV6-2/TRBV6-3
cdr3_aa: ATKPSDRVNQPQH

j_call: TRBJ2-1
d_call: .
v_call: TRBV7-3
cdr3_aa: ASSLTRDKGQF

j_call: TRBJ1-1
d_call: .
v_call: TRBV3-1
cdr3_aa: ASSQDIRNTEAF

j_call: TRBJ1-2
d_call: .
v_call: TRBV11-2
cdr3_aa: ASSPGPPGHGTYGYT

j_call: TRBJ1-1
d_call: .
v_call: TRBV7-8
cdr3_aa: ASSSSSGGEAF

j_call: TRBJ2-1
d_call: .
v_call: TRBV12-3/TRBV12-4
cdr3_aa: ASSFHRDYNEQF

j_call: TRBJ1-1
d_call: .
v_call: TRBV6-6
cdr3_aa: ASIRGDTEAF

j_call: TRBJ1-1
d_call: .
v_call: TRBV4-1
cdr3_aa: ASSHLGRGGEAF

j_call: TRBJ1-5
d_call: .
v_call: TRBV28
cdr3_aa: ASSNRVGQPQH

j_call: TRBJ1-6
d_call: .
v_call: TRBV7-9
cdr3_aa: ASRRVGQAPIPLH

j_call: TRBJ1-3
d_call: .
v_call: TRBV28
cdr3_aa: ASSPRRDSRNTIY

j_call: TRBJ2-5
d_call: TRBD2
v_call: TRBV5-4
cdr3_aa: ASSTRGRGKETQY

j_call: TRBJ2-5
d_call: .
v_call: TRBV5-1
cdr3_aa: ASRPGGVGETQY

j_call: TRBJ2-1
d_call: .
v_call: TRBV4-1
cdr3_aa: ASSQELEWVDEQF

j_call: TRBJ1-2
d_call: .
v_call: TRBV5-2
cdr3_aa: AMGPGDYGYT

j_call: TRBJ2-7
d_call: TRBD2
v_call: TRBV7-9
cdr3_aa: ASSLATSGSYEQY

j_call: TRBJ2-1
d_call: .
v_call: TRBV5-1
cdr3_aa: ASSSRAEYNEQF

j_call: TRBJ2-7
d_call: TRBD1
v_call: TRBV27
cdr3_aa: ASSSGQGLSYEQY

j_call: TRBJ1-4
d_call: .
v_call: TRBV11-2
cdr3_aa: ASSLYIDMREKLF

j_call: TRBJ1-2
d_call: TRBD1
v_call: TRBV5-1
cdr3_aa: ASSRDREGYT

j_call: TRBJ2-1
d_call: .
v_call: TRBV15
cdr3_aa: ATSMTSYNEQF

j_call: TRBJ2-7
d_call: .
v_call: TRBV11-2
cdr3_aa: ASSSNRGSGEQY

j_call: TRBJ1-1
d_call: .
v_call: TRBV15
cdr3_aa: ATSSNIGGTEAF

j_call: TRBJ2-7
d_call: TRBD1
v_call: TRBV4-1
cdr3_aa: ASSHPGTGAKY

j_call: TRBJ2-1
d_call: .
v_call: TRBV6-4
cdr3_aa: ASSDLSAGNSEQF

j_call: TRBJ2-2
d_call: .
v_call: TRBV7-2
cdr3_aa: ASSPRTLNTGELF

j_call: TRBJ1-1
d_call: .
v_call: TRBV24-1
cdr3_aa: ATSERDGTEAF

j_call: TRBJ1-1
d_call: .
v_call: TRBV15
cdr3_aa: ATSSGYTEAF

j_call: TRBJ2-7
d_call: TRBD1
v_call: TRBV20-1
cdr3_aa: SARSPRGLTLHEQY

j_call: TRBJ2-3
d_call: TRBD2
v_call: TRBV5-1
cdr3_aa: ASSLKWVAGGRDTQY

j_call: TRBJ2-1
d_call: TRBD2
v_call: TRBV7-9
cdr3_aa: ASSLGLAGGVDEQF

j_call: TRBJ2-2
d_call: TRBD2
v_call: TRBV5-1
cdr3_aa: ASRLAGGRTGELF

j_call: TRBJ2-1
d_call: .
v_call: TRBV28
cdr3_aa: ASRLRQISYNEQF

j_call: TRBJ2-7
d_call: .
v_call: TRBV29-1
cdr3_aa: SVRGSYEQY

j_call: TRBJ2-7
d_call: TRBD1
v_call: TRBV6-2/TRBV6-3
cdr3_aa: ASSSPPTGTGRYEQY

j_call: TRBJ2-2
d_call: .
v_call: TRBV12-3/TRBV12-4
cdr3_aa: ASSGQQGFTNTGELF

j_call: TRBJ2-7
d_call: .
v_call: TRBV5-1
cdr3_aa: ASSLDVGPLSYEQY

j_call: TRBJ2-3
d_call: .
v_call: TRBV7-9
cdr3_aa: ASSLVGIGADTQY

j_call: TRBJ1-5
d_call: .
v_call: TRBV7-2
cdr3_aa: ASSLLSGSSQPQH

j_call: TRBJ1-2
d_call: TRBD1
v_call: TRBV5-1
cdr3_aa: ASSLTGTGGSYGYT

j_call: TRBJ1-6
d_call: .
v_call: TRBV6-5
cdr3_aa: ASSYSTGPSPLH

j_call: TRBJ2-3
d_call: .
v_call: TRBV4-1
cdr3_aa: ASSQVKQSTDTQY

j_call: TRBJ2-7
d_call: TRBD1
v_call: TRBV7-3
cdr3_aa: ASSLRTGSDYEQY

j_call: TRBJ2-1
d_call: .
v_call: TRBV6-2/TRBV6-3
cdr3_aa: ASSPGAVNEQF

j_call: TRBJ2-5
d_call: TRBD2
v_call: TRBV10-3
cdr3_aa: AISEWEGETQY

j_call: TRBJ1-6
d_call: .
v_call: TRBV6-5
cdr3_aa: ASSYSGRDGSPLH

j_call: TRBJ1-2
d_call: .
v_call: TRBV2
cdr3_aa: ASKAVDYGYT

j_call: TRBJ1-6
d_call: TRBD1
v_call: TRBV12-3/TRBV12-4
cdr3_aa: ASSLQGQAPRGYSPLH

j_call: TRBJ2-1
d_call: .
v_call: TRBV5-1
cdr3_aa: ASSLEQFHNEQF

j_call: TRBJ2-1
d_call: .
v_call: TRBV2
cdr3_aa: ASTPLRGRAYNEQF

j_call: TRBJ2-3
d_call: .
v_call: TRBV5-1
cdr3_aa: ASSGGPGNTQY

j_call: TRBJ2-7
d_call: .
v_call: TRBV15
cdr3_aa: ATSRDVRGNVHEQY

j_call: TRBJ1-2
d_call: .
v_call: TRBV9
cdr3_aa: ASSGRVRGVLDGYT

j_call: TRBJ2-3
d_call: .
v_call: TRBV6-1
cdr3_aa: ASSGTNRAGDTQY

j_call: TRBJ1-2
d_call: TRBD1
v_call: TRBV12-3/TRBV12-4
cdr3_aa: ASSATDRDYGYT

j_call: TRBJ1-2
d_call: TRBD1
v_call: TRBV5-1
cdr3_aa: ASSLAGGQGVGYT

j_call: TRBJ2-2
d_call: .
v_call: TRBV5-1
cdr3_aa: ASSLASSNTGELF

j_call: TRBJ1-5
d_call: .
v_call: TRBV27
cdr3_aa: ASSKSGRLVQPQH

j_call: TRBJ2-3
d_call: TRBD1
v_call: TRBV11-1
cdr3_aa: ASSTRMGQGIADTQY

j_call: TRBJ1-2
d_call: .
v_call: TRBV6-2/TRBV6-3
cdr3_aa: ASSYERTYGYT